A selection of T cell receptor beta chains follows, all from one sample in a study of immune characteristics of hereditary and idiopathic chronic pancreatitis. Some clones are missing from TCRdb's copy, which holds only in-frame ones; the method was immunoSEQ multiplex PCR. The profile shows roughly 9,000 clones, about 76% of them singletons. The sample comprised pancreas tissue with idiopathic chronic pancreatitis. These receptors came from a human donor with chronic pancreatitis. Each CDR3 is given with its conserved first and last residue. The order of the fields is V gene, J gene, clone size, D gene, CDR3 DNA, CDR3 protein. The D gene is left open where the match is weak. Clone size, where shown, is once, few, many, or a class for clones that have expanded.

v_gene: TRBV19
j_gene: TRBJ1-4
abundance: NA
d_gene: TRBD1
CDR3nt: TGTGCCAGTACCTCCCCGGACAGGGGAGGAGAAAAACTGTTTTTT
CDR3aa: CASTSPDRGGEKLFF

v_gene: TRBV19
j_gene: TRBJ1-2
abundance: NA
d_gene: TRBD1
CDR3nt: TGTGCCAGTAGGAATACAGGGGCCTCGAACTATGGCTACACCTTC
CDR3aa: CASRNTGASNYGYTF

v_gene: TRBV3-1/TRBV3-2
j_gene: TRBJ1-2
abundance: NA
d_gene: NA
CDR3nt: TGTGCCAGCAGCCAAACGTCTAGGCAAGGCTACACCTTC
CDR3aa: CASSQTSRQGYTF

v_gene: TRBV19
j_gene: TRBJ1-4
abundance: few
d_gene: TRBD1
CDR3nt: TGTGCCAGTACCGGACCGACAGGGGCTGGCTCGAAAAAACTGTTTTTT
CDR3aa: CASTGPTGAGSKKLFF

v_gene: TRBV6-1
j_gene: TRBJ1-3
abundance: NA
d_gene: TRBD1
CDR3nt: TGTGCCAGCAGCCGGGACAGGGCGGGACACACCATATATTTT
CDR3aa: CASSRDRAGHTIYF

v_gene: TRBV18
j_gene: TRBJ1-1
abundance: NA
d_gene: NA
CDR3nt: TGTGCCAGCTCACCCACAGCTTTGAACACTGAAGCTTTCTTT
CDR3aa: CASSPTALNTEAFF

v_gene: TRBV18
j_gene: TRBJ1-1
abundance: NA
d_gene: TRBD1
CDR3nt: TGTGCCAGCTCACCACCGGACAGGACTGAAGCTTTCTTT
CDR3aa: CASSPPDRTEAFF

v_gene: TRBV5-6
j_gene: TRBJ1-3
abundance: NA
d_gene: NA
CDR3nt: TGTGCCAGCAGCTGGGGACGATCCTCTGGAAACACCATATATTTT
CDR3aa: CASSWGRSSGNTIYF

v_gene: TRBV27
j_gene: TRBJ2-3
abundance: few
d_gene: NA
CDR3nt: TGTGCCAGCAGTTGGGCCAGGGGAAAAAGCACAGATACGCAGTATTTT
CDR3aa: CASSWARGKSTDTQYF

v_gene: TRBV6-5
j_gene: TRBJ1-2
abundance: NA
d_gene: NA
CDR3nt: TGTGCCAGCAGTTACTCGATTTCAAGCCCGGTCGGCTACACCTTC
CDR3aa: CASSYSISSPVGYTF

v_gene: TRBV5-6
j_gene: TRBJ1-3
abundance: NA
d_gene: NA
CDR3nt: TGTGCCAGCAGTTTAGACGGACGCCATAACACCATATATTTT
CDR3aa: CASSLDGRHNTIYF

v_gene: TRBV7-8
j_gene: TRBJ1-2
abundance: once
d_gene: NA
CDR3nt: TGTGCCAGCAGCTTAGGTCTTAATGATGGCTACACCTTC
CDR3aa: CASSLGLNDGYTF

v_gene: TRBV12-3/TRBV12-4
j_gene: TRBJ2-5
abundance: NA
d_gene: NA
CDR3nt: TGTGCCAGCACCGCAGGGCGGACCCAGTACTTC
CDR3aa: CASTAGRTQYF

v_gene: TRBV3-1/TRBV3-2
j_gene: TRBJ1-2
abundance: NA
d_gene: NA
CDR3nt: TGTGCCAGCAGCCAAGATTTGGAGGGTTATGGCTACACCTTC
CDR3aa: CASSQDLEGYGYTF

v_gene: TRBV6-5
j_gene: TRBJ1-5
abundance: few
d_gene: NA
CDR3nt: TGTGCCAGCAGTTACCTTGGCAGCAATCAGCCCCAGCATTTT
CDR3aa: CASSYLGSNQPQHF

v_gene: TRBV18
j_gene: TRBJ1-1
abundance: NA
d_gene: NA
CDR3nt: TGTGCCAGCTCAGCCACTCAAAACACTGAAGCTTTCTTT
CDR3aa: CASSATQNTEAFF

v_gene: TRBV9
j_gene: TRBJ2-7
abundance: few
d_gene: NA
CDR3nt: TGTGCCAGCAGCCTTGCTGGCACCGGCTACGAGCAGTACTTC
CDR3aa: CASSLAGTGYEQYF

v_gene: TRBV3-1/TRBV3-2
j_gene: TRBJ2-7
abundance: NA
d_gene: TRBD2
CDR3nt: TGTGCCAGCAGCCAAGGGCTAGCGGGGGGTTACGAGCAGTACTTC
CDR3aa: CASSQGLAGGYEQYF

v_gene: TRBV20-1
j_gene: TRBJ1-2
abundance: NA
d_gene: NA
CDR3nt: TGCAGTGCTAGGTCATATGGCTACACCTTC
CDR3aa: CSARSYGYTF

v_gene: TRBV7-2
j_gene: TRBJ2-7
abundance: NA
d_gene: TRBD2
CDR3nt: TGTGCCAGCAGCCCCGCCGGGACTAGCGGGGGAGAGCAGTACTTC
CDR3aa: CASSPAGTSGGEQYF

v_gene: TRBV28
j_gene: TRBJ2-1
abundance: NA
d_gene: NA
CDR3nt: TGTGCCAGCACCCTCGGGCAGGCCTCCTACAATGAGCAGTTCTTC
CDR3aa: CASTLGQASYNEQFF

v_gene: TRBV12-3/TRBV12-4
j_gene: TRBJ1-2
abundance: once
d_gene: NA
CDR3nt: TGTGCCAGCAGTTTACGGGGCTATGGCTACACCTTC
CDR3aa: CASSLRGYGYTF

v_gene: TRBV18
j_gene: TRBJ1-1
abundance: few
d_gene: NA
CDR3nt: TGTGCCAGCTCATTTTACTCAGGGCAGAACACTGAAGCTTTCTTT
CDR3aa: CASSFYSGQNTEAFF

v_gene: TRBV28
j_gene: TRBJ1-2
abundance: NA
d_gene: NA
CDR3nt: TGTGCCAGCAGGTTAACAGGGCCCAACTATGGCTACACCTTC
CDR3aa: CASRLTGPNYGYTF

v_gene: TRBV7-2
j_gene: TRBJ1-1
abundance: NA
d_gene: TRBD1
CDR3nt: TGTGCCAGCAGCGTCAGGGGGCGGTCGGTAAACACTGAAGCTTTCTTT
CDR3aa: CASSVRGRSVNTEAFF

v_gene: TRBV28
j_gene: TRBJ1-2
abundance: NA
d_gene: NA
CDR3nt: TGTGCCAGCAACGTTCCCCAGGGCCCCTATGGCTACACCTTC
CDR3aa: CASNVPQGPYGYTF

v_gene: TRBV7-2
j_gene: TRBJ1-3
abundance: NA
d_gene: NA
CDR3nt: TGTGCCAGCAGCTTTTACGGAATCTCTGGAAACACCATATATTTT
CDR3aa: CASSFYGISGNTIYF

v_gene: TRBV18
j_gene: TRBJ2-1
abundance: NA
d_gene: NA
CDR3nt: TGTGCCAGCTCACGAGGTGCTGGACAGAGCTCCTACAATGAGCAGTTCTTC
CDR3aa: CASSRGAGQSSYNEQFF

v_gene: TRBV6-2/TRBV6-3
j_gene: TRBJ1-2
abundance: NA
d_gene: NA
CDR3nt: TGTGCCAGCATCCCCATTGGCGGACTCTATGGCTACACCTTC
CDR3aa: CASIPIGGLYGYTF

v_gene: TRBV5-6
j_gene: TRBJ1-1
abundance: NA
d_gene: NA
CDR3nt: TGTGCCAGCAGTCCCCAGGGGAGGGGCACTGAAGCTTTCTTT
CDR3aa: CASSPQGRGTEAFF

v_gene: TRBV7-8
j_gene: TRBJ1-2
abundance: NA
d_gene: TRBD1
CDR3nt: TGTGCCAGCAGCCAGGACAGGGGGCCGCGCTACACCTTC
CDR3aa: CASSQDRGPRYTF

v_gene: TRBV2
j_gene: TRBJ1-2
abundance: NA
d_gene: TRBD1
CDR3nt: TGTGCCAGCCGGGACAGGGGGACGGGGAACTATGGCTACACCTTC
CDR3aa: CASRDRGTGNYGYTF

v_gene: TRBV7-2
j_gene: TRBJ1-1
abundance: once
d_gene: NA
CDR3nt: TGTGCCAGCAGCTTCGCCTCGAACACTGAAGCTTTCTTT
CDR3aa: CASSFASNTEAFF

v_gene: TRBV13
j_gene: TRBJ1-1
abundance: NA
d_gene: TRBD1
CDR3nt: TGTGCCAGCAGCTTAGAAGGACAGGAGAACACTGAAGCTTTCTTT
CDR3aa: CASSLEGQENTEAFF

v_gene: TRBV19
j_gene: TRBJ2-1
abundance: NA
d_gene: NA
CDR3nt: TGTGCCAGTAGTCCCTCCTACAATGAGCAGTTCTTC
CDR3aa: CASSPSYNEQFF

v_gene: TRBV7-8
j_gene: TRBJ2-1
abundance: NA
d_gene: NA
CDR3nt: TGTGCCAGCAGCCCAGGAAATGAGCAGTTCTTC
CDR3aa: CASSPGNEQFF

v_gene: TRBV28
j_gene: TRBJ1-1
abundance: NA
d_gene: TRBD1
CDR3nt: TGTGCCAGCAGTGAACGGAGGGGGCCGTCTGGGAACACTGAAGCTTTCTTT
CDR3aa: CASSERRGPSGNTEAFF

v_gene: TRBV12-5
j_gene: TRBJ1-5
abundance: NA
d_gene: NA
CDR3nt: TGTGCTAGTGGTTTGGAGAGCGGACAGCCCCAGCATTTT
CDR3aa: CASGLESGQPQHF

v_gene: TRBV25-1
j_gene: TRBJ1-1
abundance: NA
d_gene: NA
CDR3nt: TGTGCCAGCAGTGCCTTCCAGGGAGGAGAAAACACTGAAGCTTTCTTT
CDR3aa: CASSAFQGGENTEAFF

v_gene: TRBV2
j_gene: TRBJ2-7
abundance: NA
d_gene: NA
CDR3nt: TGTGCCAGCAGGACCTTGCTAGCATTTTCCTACGAGCAGTACTTC
CDR3aa: CASRTLLAFSYEQYF

v_gene: TRBV4-2
j_gene: TRBJ1-1
abundance: NA
d_gene: NA
CDR3nt: TGTGCCAGCAGCCAAGAACCCTCCCCGGCTTTCTTT
CDR3aa: CASSQEPSPAFF

v_gene: TRBV5-1
j_gene: TRBJ2-5
abundance: few
d_gene: TRBD2
CDR3nt: TGCGCCAGCAGCTATACGGGGGGGCGACAAGAGACCCAGTACTTC
CDR3aa: CASSYTGGRQETQYF

v_gene: TRBV5-1
j_gene: TRBJ2-2
abundance: NA
d_gene: TRBD1
CDR3nt: TGCGCCAGCAGCTTGGTTCGTACAGGGGGCAACACCGGGGAGCTGTTTTTT
CDR3aa: CASSLVRTGGNTGELFF

v_gene: TRBV7-3
j_gene: TRBJ2-6
abundance: NA
d_gene: NA
CDR3nt: TGTGCCAGCTCCACTCTTGGGTCTGGGGCCAACGTCCTGACTTTC
CDR3aa: CASSTLGSGANVLTF

v_gene: TRBV7-6
j_gene: TRBJ1-1
abundance: once
d_gene: NA
CDR3nt: TGTGCCAGCAGCTTAGGGGATTCTAACACTGAAGCTTTCTTT
CDR3aa: CASSLGDSNTEAFF

v_gene: TRBV6-5
j_gene: TRBJ2-3
abundance: NA
d_gene: TRBD2
CDR3nt: TGTGCCAGCCTCGGGACTAACAAAGATACGCAGTATTTT
CDR3aa: CASLGTNKDTQYF

v_gene: TRBV5-1
j_gene: TRBJ1-5
abundance: NA
d_gene: NA
CDR3nt: TGCGCCAGCAGCCCGGGGGTGAATCAGCCCCAGCATTTT
CDR3aa: CASSPGVNQPQHF

v_gene: TRBV5-1
j_gene: TRBJ1-2
abundance: once
d_gene: NA
CDR3nt: TGCGCCAGCAGCTCACGGGGACTGGGCTACACCTTC
CDR3aa: CASSSRGLGYTF

v_gene: TRBV4-1
j_gene: TRBJ2-2
abundance: NA
d_gene: TRBD1
CDR3nt: TGCGCCAGCAGCCCGATGGACAGGGGGAACACCGGGGAGCTGTTTTTT
CDR3aa: CASSPMDRGNTGELFF

v_gene: TRBV4-2
j_gene: TRBJ2-7
abundance: once
d_gene: NA
CDR3nt: TGTGCCAGCAGCCAACCGGGACATGGGATCTACGAGCAGTACTTC
CDR3aa: CASSQPGHGIYEQYF

v_gene: TRBV9
j_gene: TRBJ1-2
abundance: NA
d_gene: NA
CDR3nt: TGTGCCAGCAGCGTAGCAGGGTCCGATAACTATGGCTACACCTTC
CDR3aa: CASSVAGSDNYGYTF

v_gene: TRBV7-9
j_gene: TRBJ1-2
abundance: NA
d_gene: NA
CDR3nt: TGTGCCAGCAGCTTACAGGGTTCTAACTATGGCTACACCTTC
CDR3aa: CASSLQGSNYGYTF

v_gene: TRBV7-9
j_gene: TRBJ2-3
abundance: NA
d_gene: NA
CDR3nt: TGTGCCAGCAGCCCCTCCGGGACTAGCACAGATACGCAGTATTTT
CDR3aa: CASSPSGTSTDTQYF